The sequence of this T cell receptor beta chain was determined in a study of Graves' ophthalmopathy and Graves' hyperthyroidism (dated by TCRdb to between 2017 and 2018). At the level of the whole study: Peripheral blood was collected at initial diagnosis, before any treatment. The study used signatures of the TCR beta repertoire to tell Graves' ophthalmopathy apart from Graves' hyperthyroidism and to predict which patients would progress to ophthalmopathy. Following sample collection, hyperthyroidism patients were given methimazole at a starting dose of 30 mg daily, and ophthalmopathy patients were given high-dose intravenous methylprednisolone. A discovery set of 100 patients (about 45 ophthalmopathy, around 57 stable hyperthyroidism) was enrolled to explore V-J signatures distinguishing ophthalmopathy from hyperthyroidism. In total, around 140 blood samples were TCR-sequenced: 43 ophthalmopathy, approximately 75 hyperthyroidism and some 17 hyperthyroidism-to-ophthalmopathy patients. In a handful of hyperthyroidism patients, the T-cell repertoire of thyroid tissue was compared with the T-cell repertoire of blood. The 75 to 100 discovery patients were divided at random into training and test sets in a 7:3 ratio. An independent validation cohort comprised roughly 20 hyperthyroidism patients and about 16 patients who later progressed from hyperthyroidism to ophthalmopathy. General study outcomes and caveats: Among expanded thyroid clonotypes with frequency above 0.001, most also showed up in blood, which suggests that blood repertoires may reflect the thyroid immune response. Ophthalmopathy was separated from stable hyperthyroidism by the 13-signature model with about 85% sensitivity and 81% to 84% specificity in cross-validation and with 80%/75% in the test set. In validation, the model predicted ophthalmopathy progression with roughly 68% sensitivity and approximately 75% specificity; 12 predicted patients were CT-confirmed with GO in a median of approximately 6.2 months. No statistical method was used to set the sample size in advance, and the investigators knew which group each participant was assigned to.

Including the terminal cysteine and phenylalanine, the CDR3 comprises 13 residues. Just the 39-base CDR3 DNA is kept, in frame starting at base 1. The V and J ends are trimmed by 7 bases and 5 bases, leaving 12 bases between them. From a lookup of the germline V gene, CDR1 and CDR2 are SNHLY and FYNNEI. Ophthalmopathy patients were characterized by moderately to severely active disease, a Clinical Activity Score of at least 3, a NOSPECS grade of at least 4, and a disease duration under 3 months. Patients with other autoimmune diseases, uncontrolled infections, pregnancy or lactation were excluded from the study. Diagnosis relied on clinical symptoms, serum thyroxine, TRAb, thyroid ultrasound and orbital computed tomography. Using Ficoll-Paque density gradient centrifugation, PBMCs were isolated from about 9.4 ml of fresh peripheral blood. Total RNA was extracted using Trizol reagent, and RNA quality was checked on an Agilent 2100 Bioanalyzer.

This clonotype appeared many times. What antigen it recognizes has not been identified. Per-nucleotide qualities are absent, and no much larger clonotype sits a single base away. For repertoire sequencing, the TCR beta CDR3 regions were amplified from RNA transcripts. A first-round RT-PCR used HTBI primers with the Qiagen OneStep RT-PCR kit, followed by a second-round multiplex PCR, size selection and purification. Libraries were sequenced paired-end with 100 bp reads on an Illumina HiSeq2000. The authors processed their data as follows. Reads were processed with SOAPnuke, discarding reads with adapters, uncalled bases, mean Phred below 15, or no exact constant-primer or identifier match. High-quality paired reads were merged with COPE v1.2.5. Clonotypes were defined as unique nucleotide sequences and were aligned to IMGT TRB V, D and J references using MiTCR v1.1. The analysis was limited to V-J combinations with a frequency above 0.0001, which together covered approximately 99% of repertoires. A TCR clonal expansion and chaos score per V-J combination was defined as the ratio of F50 clonal expansion to chaos observed in the TCRdist matrix. Features were reduced by Welch's t-statistics and random forest to approximately 12 V-J combinations, which fed a naive Bayes classifier. The similarity between thyroid and blood repertoires was quantified using the Morisita-Horn index. The raw public data were reprocessed by TCRdb itself: fastp quality trimming at Q25, MiXCR clonotype calling, in-frame beta chains only. Every CDR3 protein is listed once, alongside the most common genes and DNA of its rows. These V and J calls rely on TCRdb rather than the paper's analysis. This sample holds 350,000 to 450,000 distinct CDR3 sequences; approximately 16% were observed only once. Around 1.4% of the sample lies in the top ten.

The TCR sequence derives from a woman between 18 and 30 years old with Graves' ophthalmopathy. Donor details come from another sample of the same person, matched by shared clones. Sequenced material: peripheral blood. This chain is built from TRBV2 and TRBJ1-5; TRBD1 is perhaps the D gene, given 6 matching bases. This receptor carries the CDR3 CASTGTQYQPQHF. The sequence in DNA is TGTGCCAGCACCGGGACACAATATCAGCCCCAGCATTTT.